One and the same sample provided the 23 T cell receptor beta chains below, sequenced in a study of T cells in Graves' hyperthyroidism and ophthalmopathy. Researchers took RNA transcripts and amplified the TCR beta CDR3 regions from them. RT-PCR in the first round (using the HTBI primer set) targeted the TCR CDR3. From the multiplex PCR reads, TCRdb called clonotypes with MiXCR, one entry per CDR3 protein. The repertoire holds 200,000 to 250,000 distinct CDR3 sequences, with around 15% as singletons. The sequencing sample was made of blood. These receptors originate from a woman aged 18-35 years with Graves' ophthalmopathy.

This clonotype appeared many times. The chain combines TRBV20-1 with TRBJ2-5, with 14 bases aligning to TRBD2. This CDR3 is 15 amino acids long. Trimming cost V 5 bases and J 0 bases; bases outside gene matches: 2. Germline assignment: CDR1 DFQATT and CDR2 SNEGSKA (reference sequence). As DNA, the CDR3 is TGCAGTGCTGCGGGACTAGCGGGAGACCAAGAGACCCAGTACTTC. Translated, it gives CSAAGLAGDQETQYF.

This clonotype was counted many times. The V call is TRBV10-2, the J call TRBJ1-1; tentative D call: TRBD1 (5 bases). CDR1 and CDR2 from the germline V gene are WSHSY and SAAADI. The V end lost 2 bases, the J end lost 4 bases, and 11 bases lay between the germline ends. The CDR3 is 14 amino acids. Here the CDR3 reads CASSEVGGATEAFF. CDR3 sequence (DNA): TGCGCCAGCAGTGAGGTGGGGGGTGCCACTGAAGCTTTCTTT.

Ten or more counts support this clonotype. The CDR3 sequence is CASKQNGNTEAFF. The CDR3 coding sequence is TGTGCCAGCAAACAGAACGGGAACACTGAAGCTTTCTTT. The gene calls are TRBV2 and TRBJ1-1, with D unresolved. The CDR3 covers 13 residues. Per the germline V gene, CDR1 is SNHLY and CDR2 is FYNNEI. With 7 bases removed from V and 1 base from J, the gap between germline ends came to 10 bases.

In its sample, this clonotype was seen many times. The chain has TRBV7-8 and TRBJ1-2, with a weak D call TRBD1 (6 bases). CDR3 length: 16 residues. CDR1 and CDR2 from the germline V gene are SGHVS and FQNEAQ. V dropped 2 bases and J dropped 7 bases, with 20 bases sitting between them. CDR3 sequence (DNA): TGTGCCAGCAGCTTACGTCCTCAGGGGCCCTTTGGTGGCTACACCTTC. It yields the protein CASSLRPQGPFGGYTF.

This clonotype was picked up many times. The CDR3 DNA follows: TGTGCCAGCAGGCAAGGGACGGATTCTAACTATGGCTACACCTTC. Protein: CASRQGTDSNYGYTF. This chain connects TRBV2 to TRBJ1-2; D may be TRBD1 (5 bases). Trimming took 6 bases from V and 0 from J, leaving 14 bases between them. Germline-derived CDR1 and CDR2 are SNHLY and FYNNEI. This CDR3 comprises 15 residues. Together with reference TRBV2 and TRBJ1-2, the CDR3 gives the full variable domain: EPEVTQTPSHQVTQMGQEVILRCVPISNHLYFYWYRQILGQKVEFLVSFYNNEISEKSEIFDDQFSVERPDGSNFTLKIRSTKLEDSAMYFCASRQGTDSNYGYTFGSGTRLTVV.

Many counts were recorded for this clonotype. The CDR3 reads CSVEDRTGVSYEQYF. CDR3 bases: TGCAGCGTTGAAGATCGGACAGGAGTCTCCTACGAGCAGTACTTC. J is TRBJ2-7 and V is TRBV29-1; TRBD1 aligns across 7 bases. The germline V gene has CDR1 SQVTM and CDR2 ANQGSEA. The CDR3 runs 15 residues. J lost 0 bases, V lost 0 bases, and 5 bases had no gene match.

This clonotype was seen at least ten times. The rearrangement uses TRBV5-1 and TRBJ2-1; 9 nucleotides line up with TRBD1. The ends lost 6 bases at V and 0 bases at J; junction bases unmatched: 4. Germline CDR1 and CDR2: SGHRS and YFSETQ. The CDR3 is made up of 15 amino acids. DNA of the CDR3: TGCGCCAGCAAGCTGGGACAGGGCTCCTACAATGAGCAGTTCTTC. This encodes CASKLGQGSYNEQFF.

The chain links TRBV15 to TRBJ2-5, with 7 nucleotides matching TRBD2. With V trimmed by 9 bases and J by 2 bases, 9 bases remained unmatched. The germline V gene encodes CDR1 LNHNV and CDR2 YYDKDF (reference sequence). The CDR3 totals 14 residues. This CDR3 reads CATLPGRGQETQYF. The CDR3 DNA sequence: TGTGCCACGCTCCCCGGGCGGGGGCAAGAGACCCAGTACTTC.

Written as DNA, the CDR3 is TGTGCCAGCAGCCACGGTGTGGATTGGGGCTACGAGCAGTACTTC. This codes for CASSHGVDWGYEQYF. The chain carries TRBV11-2 and TRBJ2-7; D is ambiguous. Germline lookup yields CDR1 SGHAT and CDR2 FQNNGV. The CDR3 runs 15 residues. Trimming took off 5 bases at V and 3 bases at J, with 17 bases between the two ends.

This clonotype has at least ten counts. This chain joins TRBV12-3 or TRBV12-4 and TRBJ2-7; D may correspond to TRBD1 or TRBD2 (5 bases each). CDR3 length: 13 residues. V shed 4 bases and J shed 9 bases, with 16 bases lying between them. The CDR3 coding sequence is TGTGCCAGCAGTTCCTATCGGGGCTCCGGGCAGTACTTC. Encoded protein: CASSSYRGSGQYF.

This clonotype was counted a few times. V usage is TRBV19 and J usage is TRBJ2-7, with D perhaps matching TRBD1 (5 bases). Trimming stripped 6 bases from V and 2 bases from J, with 14 bases between. Germline V gives CDR1 LNHDA, CDR2 SQIVND (reference sequence). The CDR3 consists of 14 residues. The CDR3 sequence: CASRVTATTYEQYF. CDR3 DNA sequence: TGTGCCAGTAGAGTGACAGCCACGACCTACGAGCAGTACTTC.

This clonotype was recorded at least ten times. The CDR3 nucleotides read TGTGCCAGCACAGGGACTAGCAATCAGCCCCAGCATTTT. This codes for CASTGTSNQPQHF. The chain uses TRBV6-1 and TRBJ1-5; D might be TRBD1 (5 bases). This CDR3 spans 13 amino acids. From germline, CDR1 is MNHNS and CDR2 SASEGT. Between the trimmed V and J ends, which lost 7 bases and 0 bases, there was a span of 7 bases.

The sample holds many counts of this clonotype. The chain recombines TRBV27 with TRBJ1-1, with D possibly being TRBD1 (6 bases). Germline CDR1 reads MNHEY; CDR2 reads SMNVEV (reference sequence). The CDR3 has 15 residues. V lost 5 bases and J lost 1, with 14 bases in between. CDR3 protein: CASSPLGTQNTEAFF. The CDR3 nucleotides read TGTGCCAGCAGTCCCCTCGGGACACAGAACACTGAAGCTTTCTTT.

This rearrangement joins TRBV28 to TRBJ1-5; 11 bases are a match to TRBD1. The CDR3 totals 16 residues. The J segment lost 7 bases and the V segment lost 6 bases, leaving 11 bases of the junction unmatched. Germline CDR1 MDHEN, CDR2 SYDVKM. The CDR3 protein is CASSIGTGGSRQPQHF. As DNA, the CDR3 is TGTGCCAGCAGCATCGGGACAGGGGGAAGTCGGCAGCCCCAGCATTTT.

This clonotype was found many times. The rearrangement uses TRBV29-1 and TRBJ1-1; D unresolved. Between the trimmed V and J ends, which lost 1 base and 5 bases, there was a span of 11 bases. Germline V lookup: CDR1 SQVTM, CDR2 ANQGSEA. The CDR3 covers 13 residues. CDR3 loop: CSVEVIRETEAFF. In DNA form, the CDR3 reads TGCAGCGTTGAAGTTATACGGGAGACTGAAGCTTTCTTT.

This clonotype was observed at least ten times. The chain couples TRBV20-1 to TRBJ2-1, with D possibly matching TRBD1 (5 bases). Germline-derived CDR1 and CDR2 are DFQATT and SNEGSKA (reference sequence). V dropped 6 bases and J dropped 8 bases, with 17 bases sitting between them. The CDR3 covers 13 residues. CDR3 residues: CSAQGGSFDEQFF. In DNA form, the CDR3 reads TGCAGTGCGCAGGGCGGTAGTTTCGATGAGCAGTTCTTC.

There are many counts of this clonotype. This rearrangement joins TRBV7-3 to TRBJ2-3; the D gene is possibly TRBD2 (5 bases). This CDR3 is 15 amino acids long. CDR1 is SGHTA, CDR2 FQGTGA, per germline. Trimming stripped 3 bases from V and 4 bases from J, with 14 bases between. CDR3: CASSLVGSRSDTQYF. The DNA of the CDR3 is TGTGCCAGCAGCTTGGTAGGGAGTAGGTCAGATACGCAGTATTTT.

The sample holds many counts of this clonotype. This sequence joins TRBV10-2 and TRBJ2-1; either TRBD1 or TRBD2 may fit D (5 bases each). Germline V gene lookup returns CDR1 WSHSY and CDR2 SAAADI. There are 14 residues in the CDR3. The germline V and J ends were trimmed by 3 bases and 2 bases, with 8 bases remaining between them. CDR3 sequence reads: CASSEGDPYNEQFF. CDR3 in DNA: TGCGCCAGCAGTGAAGGGGACCCCTACAATGAGCAGTTCTTC.

This clonotype was seen a few times. The CDR3 is CAISESPAHSYEQYF. DNA for the CDR3: TGTGCCATCAGTGAGTCTCCTGCGCACTCCTACGAGCAGTACTTC. The gene calls are TRBV10-3 and TRBJ2-7; no definite D call. Germline CDR1 ENHRY, CDR2 SYGVKD. The CDR3 runs 15 residues. Trimming stripped 0 bases from V and 0 bases from J, with 9 bases between.

This clonotype showed up many times. V and J are TRBV6-5 and TRBJ1-1; D is possibly TRBD1 (5 bases). V gave up 0 bases and J gave up 6 bases, with 5 bases separating them. Germline CDR1 is MNHEY and CDR2 is SVGAGI. The CDR3 is made up of 12 amino acids. The DNA for the CDR3 is TGTGCCAGCAGTTACTCGACAGCTGAAGCTTTCTTT. This codes for CASSYSTAEAFF.

As concerns this clonotype: A much larger clone differs from this one at a single base, so this may be a read error. The chain recombines TRBV4-1 with TRBJ1-5; no clear D. This CDR3 has 12 residues. The germline CDR1 and CDR2 sequences are MGHRA and YSYEKL. CDR3 DNA: TGCGCCGGCAGCCAAAATAATCAGCCCCAGCATTTT. The encoded protein is CAGSQNNQPQHF.

This clonotype was picked up many times. The V gene is TRBV15, the J gene TRBJ2-7; tentative D call: TRBD1 (5 bases). CDR3 length equals 15 residues. Between the trimmed V and J ends, which lost 0 bases and 0 bases, there was a span of 9 bases. Looked up from germline, CDR1 is LNHNV and CDR2 is YYDKDF (reference sequence). The CDR3 nucleotides are TGTGCCACCAGCAGAGATAGGGGCAGCTCCTACGAGCAGTACTTC. Residues: CATSRDRGSSYEQYF.

This clonotype has a count of ten or more. The chain recombines TRBV28 with TRBJ2-7, with D perhaps TRBD2 (6 bases). Trimming removed 6 bases at V and 5 bases at J, with 11 bases between. The length of the CDR3 is 12 residues. In germline, CDR1 is MDHEN, CDR2 SYDVKM. The CDR3: CASREGFDEQYF. The CDR3 DNA reads as TGTGCCAGCAGGGAGGGGTTTGACGAGCAGTACTTC.